These 13 T cell receptor beta chains were all obtained from the same sample, sequenced in a study of CD8+ T cells in alopecia areata. As the sequencing template, cDNA was produced by extracting RNA and reverse transcribing it. Some clones are missing from TCRdb's copy, which holds only in-frame ones; the method was immunoSEQ multiplex PCR. The data contain approximately 200,000 clones, more than 55% of them singletons. Treatment of the sample: oral pan-JAK inhibitor, 5-10 mg twice daily. Specimen: CD4+ T cells sorted from blood, collected at week 4, from a patient treated with tofacitinib. These receptors originate from a human donor with alopecia areata.

V gene TRBV5-4 combines with J gene TRBJ1-4; tentative D call: TRBD1 (5 bases). The germline V gene encodes CDR1 SGHNT and CDR2 YYREEE (reference sequence). This CDR3 is built from 15 residues. V was clipped by 0 bases and J by 5 bases, with 11 bases between them. The CDR3 region has the DNA TGTGCCAGCAGCTTGGCCGGGGCTTTAAATGAAAAACTGTTTTTT. This encodes CASSLAGALNEKLFF.

This sequence joins TRBV18 and TRBJ1-2; D is undetermined. The germline V gene has CDR1 KGHSH and CDR2 LQKENI. The V end was cut by 3 bases, the J end by 6 bases, with 14 bases between. This CDR3 contains 14 residues. CDR3 sequence reads: CASSPNPSVDGYTF. CDR3 in DNA: TGTGCCAGCTCACCTAACCCTTCGGTTGATGGCTACACCTTC.

The genes are TRBV29-1 and TRBJ1-1, with D tentatively TRBD1 (5 bases). Trimming cost V 6 bases and J 4 bases, with 27 bases left between them. The CDR3 sequence is 17 residues long. The germline V gene has CDR1 SQVTM and CDR2 ANQGSEA. The CDR3 is CSVDRIPGVRVVTEAFF. The CDR3 DNA sequence: TGCAGCGTCGACCGCATCCCAGGAGTCAGGGTGGTCACTGAAGCTTTCTTT.

J is TRBJ1-4 and V is TRBV29-1, with a tentative D call TRBD1 (6 bases). CDR3 length: 13 residues. V shed 6 bases and J shed 5 bases, with 13 bases lying between them. CDR1 and CDR2 from the germline V gene are SQVTM and ANQGSEA. CDR3 in DNA: TGCAGCGTAGCGGACAGCTGGAATGAAAAACTGTTTTTT. It codes for CSVADSWNEKLFF.

The chain is built from TRBV29-1 and TRBJ2-3, with 9 bases identical to TRBD2. The CDR3 runs 15 residues. V trimming: 4 bases; J trimming: 5 bases; junction bases outside the gene matches: 10. The germline CDR1 and CDR2 sequences are SQVTM and ANQGSEA. The CDR3 DNA reads TGCAGCGTTGCCCTCCCCAGCGGGGGGATAGATACGCAGTATTTT. It translates to CSVALPSGGIDTQYF.

This chain's CDR3 is CASSAQRGMGLGYGYTF. CDR3 in DNA: TGTGCCAGCAGTGCCCAAAGGGGAATGGGTCTGGGCTATGGCTACACCTTC. The V call is TRBV25-1, the J call TRBJ1-2, with D perhaps TRBD1 (5 bases). Germline V gives CDR1 MGHDK, CDR2 SYGVNS. The CDR3 loop spans 17 amino acids. V lost 4 bases, J lost 4 bases, and 22 bases lay in between.

This sequence joins TRBV7-9 and TRBJ2-2; the D gene is possibly TRBD2 (6 bases). The germline gives CDR1 SEHNR, CDR2 FQNEAQ (reference sequence). This CDR3 is 15 amino acids long. V gave up 4 bases and J gave up 5 bases, with 14 bases separating them. The DNA for the CDR3 is TGTGCCAGCAGCTCATTTAGCGGACCTACCGGGGAGCTGTTTTTT. Translated: CASSSFSGPTGELFF.

This chain connects TRBV29-1 to TRBJ2-4; possibly TRBD1 for D (5 bases). V gave up 4 bases and J gave up 0 bases, with 10 bases separating them. Germline CDR1 and CDR2: SQVTM and ANQGSEA. The CDR3 contains 14 residues. CDR3 in DNA: TGCAGCGTTGTTGGACACTTAGCCAAAAACATTCAGTACTTC. Protein product: CSVVGHLAKNIQYF.

The sample holds a few counts of this clone. The chain carries TRBV29-1 and TRBJ1-2, with a tentative D call TRBD1 (5 bases). This CDR3 spans 16 amino acids. Germline V lookup: CDR1 SQVTM, CDR2 ANQGSEA. Trimming took 4 bases from V and 3 from J, leaving 21 bases between them. CDR3 coding DNA: TGCAGCGTTGGACTGCGGGCAGGGAAGCAATACTATGGCTACACCTTC. Its translation is CSVGLRAGKQYYGYTF.

The chain combines TRBV5-4 with TRBJ2-2; TRBD2 aligns across 12 bases. Per germline, CDR1 SGHNT and CDR2 YYREEE (reference sequence). Germline trimming cut 4 bases from V and 0 bases from J; bases unmatched to any gene: 4. The CDR3 has 17 residues. The DNA for the CDR3 is TGTGCCAGCAGCAAAGGACTAGCGGGAACGAACACCGGGGAGCTGTTTTTT. Translating it yields CASSKGLAGTNTGELFF.

The chain is built from TRBV30 and TRBJ2-7; D remains unclear. The germline V gene has CDR1 GTSNPN and CDR2 SVGIG (reference sequence). The CDR3 is 12 residues long. The germline V and J ends were trimmed by 3 bases and 3 bases, with 9 bases remaining between them. The CDR3 coding sequence is TGTGCCTGGAGCCTAGGAGACTACGAGCAGTACTTC. It translates to CAWSLGDYEQYF.

The chain has TRBV7-2 and TRBJ2-1; 8 positions match TRBD1. This CDR3 contains 16 residues. Trimming at V came to 3 bases and at J to 4 bases, leaving 8 bases not matched to a gene. Looked up from germline, CDR1 is SGHTA and CDR2 is FQGNSA. CDR3 in DNA: TGTGCCAGCAGCTTTAGCAGGACAGGGCAATACAATGAGCAGTTCTTC. It yields the protein CASSFSRTGQYNEQFF.

V usage is TRBV6-6 and J usage is TRBJ2-5; the D gene is possibly TRBD1 (5 bases). V lost 5 bases and J 4 bases, leaving 11 bases between the germline ends. Germline CDR1 and CDR2: MNHNY and SVGAGI (reference sequence). This CDR3 comprises 13 residues. The CDR3 here is CASSGRQSETQYF. CDR3 DNA: TGTGCCAGCAGTGGCCGACAGTCAGAGACCCAGTACTTC.